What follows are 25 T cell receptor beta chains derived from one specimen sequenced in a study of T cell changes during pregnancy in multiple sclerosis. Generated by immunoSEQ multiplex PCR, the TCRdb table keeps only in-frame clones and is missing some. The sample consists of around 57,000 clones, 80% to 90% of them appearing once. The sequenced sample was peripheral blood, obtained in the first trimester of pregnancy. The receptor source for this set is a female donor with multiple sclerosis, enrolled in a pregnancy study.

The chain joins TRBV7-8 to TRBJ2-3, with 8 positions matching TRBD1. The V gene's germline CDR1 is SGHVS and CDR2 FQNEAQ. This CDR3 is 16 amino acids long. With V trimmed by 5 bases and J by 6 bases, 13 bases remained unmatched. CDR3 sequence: CASSPTRTGKYDTQYF. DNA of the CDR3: TGTGCCAGCAGCCCGACCCGGACAGGGAAGTATGATACGCAGTATTTT.

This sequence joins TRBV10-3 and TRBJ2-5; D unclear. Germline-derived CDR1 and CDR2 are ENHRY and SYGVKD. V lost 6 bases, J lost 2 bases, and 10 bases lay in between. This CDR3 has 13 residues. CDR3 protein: CAISAAPQETQYF. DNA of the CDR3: TGTGCCATCAGCGCCGCGCCGCAAGAGACCCAGTACTTC.

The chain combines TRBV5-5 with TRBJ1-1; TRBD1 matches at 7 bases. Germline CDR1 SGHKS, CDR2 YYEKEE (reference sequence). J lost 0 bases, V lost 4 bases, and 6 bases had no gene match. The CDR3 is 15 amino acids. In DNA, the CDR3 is TGTGCCAGCAGCCGCAGCAGGGGGATGAACACTGAAGCTTTCTTT. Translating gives CASSRSRGMNTEAFF.

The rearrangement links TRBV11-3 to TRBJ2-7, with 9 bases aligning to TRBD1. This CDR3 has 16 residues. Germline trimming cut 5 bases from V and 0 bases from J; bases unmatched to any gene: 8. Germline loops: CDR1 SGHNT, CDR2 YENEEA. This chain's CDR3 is CASSPGGTGSSYEQYF. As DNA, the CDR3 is TGTGCCAGCAGCCCAGGAGGGACAGGGAGCTCCTACGAGCAGTACTTC.

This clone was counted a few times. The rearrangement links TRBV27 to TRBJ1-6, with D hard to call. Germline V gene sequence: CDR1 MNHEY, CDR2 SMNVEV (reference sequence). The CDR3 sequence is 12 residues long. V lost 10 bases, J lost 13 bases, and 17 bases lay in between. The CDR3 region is CATWAVEGPLHF. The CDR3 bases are TGTGCCACATGGGCAGTCGAGGGTCCCCTCCACTTT.

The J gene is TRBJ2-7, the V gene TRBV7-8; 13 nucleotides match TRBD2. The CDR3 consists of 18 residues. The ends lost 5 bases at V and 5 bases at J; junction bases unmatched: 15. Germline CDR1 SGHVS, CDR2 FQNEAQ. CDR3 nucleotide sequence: TGTGCCAGCAGCACTAGGACTAGCGGGAGAGCGAAGGGGGACGAGCAGTACTTC. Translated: CASSTRTSGRAKGDEQYF.

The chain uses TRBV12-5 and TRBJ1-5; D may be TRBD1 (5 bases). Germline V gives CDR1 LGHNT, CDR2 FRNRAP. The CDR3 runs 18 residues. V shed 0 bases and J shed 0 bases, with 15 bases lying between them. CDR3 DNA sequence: TGTGCTAGTGGTTTGGTACAACGGGGGACCTATAGCAATCAGCCCCAGCATTTT. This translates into CASGLVQRGTYSNQPQHF. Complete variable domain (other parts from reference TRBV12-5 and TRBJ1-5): DARVTQTPRHKVTEMGQEVTMRCQPILGHNTVFWYRQTMMQGLELLAYFRNRAPLDDSGMPKDRFSAEMPDATLATLKIQPSEPRDSAVYFCASGLVQRGTYSNQPQHFGDGTRLSIL.

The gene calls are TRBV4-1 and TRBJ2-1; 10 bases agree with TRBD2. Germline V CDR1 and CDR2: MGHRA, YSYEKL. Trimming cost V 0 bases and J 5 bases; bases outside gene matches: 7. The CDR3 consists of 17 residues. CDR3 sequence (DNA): TGCGCCAGCAGCCAAGAGCGGAGGACTAGCGGAGACAATGAGCAGTTCTTC. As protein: CASSQERRTSGDNEQFF.

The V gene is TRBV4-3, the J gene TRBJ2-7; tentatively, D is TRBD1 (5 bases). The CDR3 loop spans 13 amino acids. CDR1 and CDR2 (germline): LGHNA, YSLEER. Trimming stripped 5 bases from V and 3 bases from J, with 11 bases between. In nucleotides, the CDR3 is TGCGCCAGCAGCAAGACAGAGTACTACGAGCAGTACTTC. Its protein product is CASSKTEYYEQYF.

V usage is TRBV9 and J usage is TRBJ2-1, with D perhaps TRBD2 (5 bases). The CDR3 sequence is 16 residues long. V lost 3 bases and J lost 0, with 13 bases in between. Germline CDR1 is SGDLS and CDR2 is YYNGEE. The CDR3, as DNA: TGTGCCAGCAGCGGGGGTGGGGAGAGCTCCTACAATGAGCAGTTCTTC. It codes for CASSGGGESSYNEQFF.

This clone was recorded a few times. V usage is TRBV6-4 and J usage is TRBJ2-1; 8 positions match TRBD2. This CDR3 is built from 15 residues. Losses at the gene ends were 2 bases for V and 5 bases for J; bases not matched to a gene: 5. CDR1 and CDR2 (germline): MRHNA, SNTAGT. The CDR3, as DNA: TGTGCCAGCAGTGACGCCACTAGCGGAAACAATGAGCAGTTCTTC. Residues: CASSDATSGNNEQFF.

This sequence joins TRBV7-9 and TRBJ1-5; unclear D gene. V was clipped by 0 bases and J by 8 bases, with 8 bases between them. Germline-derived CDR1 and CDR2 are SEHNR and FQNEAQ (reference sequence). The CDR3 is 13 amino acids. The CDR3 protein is CASSLAPGEPQHF. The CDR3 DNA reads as TGTGCCAGCAGCTTAGCTCCCGGGGAGCCCCAGCATTTT.

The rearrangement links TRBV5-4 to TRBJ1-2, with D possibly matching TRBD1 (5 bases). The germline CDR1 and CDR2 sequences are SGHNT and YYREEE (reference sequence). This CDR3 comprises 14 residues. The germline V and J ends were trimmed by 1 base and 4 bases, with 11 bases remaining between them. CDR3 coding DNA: TGTGCCAGCAGCTTGTGGGGGGGGAGCTATGGCTACACCTTC. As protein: CASSLWGGSYGYTF.

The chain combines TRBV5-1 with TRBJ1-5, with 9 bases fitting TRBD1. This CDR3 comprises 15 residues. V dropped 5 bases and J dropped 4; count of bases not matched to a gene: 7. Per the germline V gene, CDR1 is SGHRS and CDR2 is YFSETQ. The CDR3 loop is CASSSGTGINQPQHF. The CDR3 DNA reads TGCGCCAGCAGTTCCGGGACAGGGATAAATCAGCCCCAGCATTTT.

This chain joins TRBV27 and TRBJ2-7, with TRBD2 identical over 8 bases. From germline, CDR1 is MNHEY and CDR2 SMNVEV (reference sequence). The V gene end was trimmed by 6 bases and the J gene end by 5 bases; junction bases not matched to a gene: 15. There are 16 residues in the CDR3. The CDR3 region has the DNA TGTGCCAGCAGGCCCCTGGGGGCGGGGGGTCTCGACGAGCAGTACTTC. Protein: CASRPLGAGGLDEQYF.

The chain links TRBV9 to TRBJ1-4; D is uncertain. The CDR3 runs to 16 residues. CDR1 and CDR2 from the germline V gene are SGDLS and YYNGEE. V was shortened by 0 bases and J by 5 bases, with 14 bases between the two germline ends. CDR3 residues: CASSVATGPGNEKLFF. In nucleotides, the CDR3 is TGTGCCAGCAGCGTAGCTACTGGGCCAGGAAATGAAAAACTGTTTTTT.

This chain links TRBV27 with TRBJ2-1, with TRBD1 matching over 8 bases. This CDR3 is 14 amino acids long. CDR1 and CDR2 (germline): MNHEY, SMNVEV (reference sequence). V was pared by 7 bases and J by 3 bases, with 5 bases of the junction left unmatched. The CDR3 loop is CASKTGQGYNEQFF. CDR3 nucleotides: TGTGCCAGCAAAACCGGACAGGGCTACAATGAGCAGTTCTTC.

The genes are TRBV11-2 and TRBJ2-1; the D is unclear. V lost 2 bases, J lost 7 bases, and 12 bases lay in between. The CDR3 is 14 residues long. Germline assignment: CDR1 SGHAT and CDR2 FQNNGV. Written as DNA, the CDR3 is TGTGCCAGCAGCTTAAGATCCGTGGAGAATGAGCAGTTCTTC. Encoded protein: CASSLRSVENEQFF.

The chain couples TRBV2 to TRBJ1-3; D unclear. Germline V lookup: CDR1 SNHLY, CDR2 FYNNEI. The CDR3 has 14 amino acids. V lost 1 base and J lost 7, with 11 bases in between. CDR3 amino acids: CASSEGEGRNTIYF. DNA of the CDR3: TGTGCCAGCAGTGAAGGGGAGGGTCGGAACACCATATATTTT.

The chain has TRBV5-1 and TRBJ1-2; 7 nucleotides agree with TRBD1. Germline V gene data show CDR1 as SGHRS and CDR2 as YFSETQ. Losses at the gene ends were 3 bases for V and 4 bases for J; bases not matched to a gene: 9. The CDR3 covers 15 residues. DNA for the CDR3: TGCGCCAGCAGCTCGGGGACAGTTTCTACCTATGGCTACACCTTC. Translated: CASSSGTVSTYGYTF. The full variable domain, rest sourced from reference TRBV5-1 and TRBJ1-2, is KAGVTQTPRYLIKTRGQQVTLSCSPISGHRSVSWYQQTPGQGLQFLFEYFSETQRNKGNFPGRFSGRQFSNSRSEMNVSTLELGDSALYLCASSSGTVSTYGYTFGSGTRLTVV.

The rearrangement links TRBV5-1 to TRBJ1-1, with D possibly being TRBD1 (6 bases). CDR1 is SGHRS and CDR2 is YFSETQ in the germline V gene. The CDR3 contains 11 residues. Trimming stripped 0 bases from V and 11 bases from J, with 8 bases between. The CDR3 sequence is CASSLEGGAFF. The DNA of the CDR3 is TGCGCCAGCAGCTTGGAGGGGGGGGCTTTCTTT.

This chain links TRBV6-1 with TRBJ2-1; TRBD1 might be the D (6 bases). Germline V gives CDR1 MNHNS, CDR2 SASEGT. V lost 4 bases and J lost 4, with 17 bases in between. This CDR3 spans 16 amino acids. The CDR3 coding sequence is TGTGCCAGCAGTGGGAACAGGGCATTTACATACAATGAGCAGTTCTTC. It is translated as CASSGNRAFTYNEQFF.

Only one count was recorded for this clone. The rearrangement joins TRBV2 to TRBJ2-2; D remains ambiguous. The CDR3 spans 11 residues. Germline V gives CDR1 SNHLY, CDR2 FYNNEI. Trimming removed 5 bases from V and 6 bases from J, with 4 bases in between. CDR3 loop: CASSLAGELFF. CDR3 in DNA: TGTGCCAGCAGTTTAGCCGGGGAGCTGTTTTTT.

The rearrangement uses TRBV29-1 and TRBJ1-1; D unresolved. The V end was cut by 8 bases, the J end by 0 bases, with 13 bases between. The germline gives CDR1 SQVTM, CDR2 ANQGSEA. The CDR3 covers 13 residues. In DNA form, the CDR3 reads TGCAGCCTGACTGTCGGATTGAACACTGAAGCTTTCTTT. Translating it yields CSLTVGLNTEAFF.

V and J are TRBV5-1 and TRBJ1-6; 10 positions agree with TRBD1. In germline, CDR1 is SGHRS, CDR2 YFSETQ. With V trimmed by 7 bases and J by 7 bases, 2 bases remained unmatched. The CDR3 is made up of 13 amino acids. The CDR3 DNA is TGCGCCAGCCGGGACAGGGGCAATTCACCCCTCCACTTT. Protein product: CASRDRGNSPLHF.